This T cell receptor (beta chain) is drawn from a study of cytotoxic CD8 clonotypes in ibrutinib-treated CLL. The CDR3 covers 14 residues. CDR1 and CDR2 (germline): MGHRA, YSYEKL. V lost 3 bases and J lost 2; bases outside the gene matches: 2. Overall study findings and caveats: At progression, clonality fell back toward baseline after rising at ibrutinib response. With treatment, public clonotypes, which were uncommon, either contracted or remained stable.

About this clone: The target antigen is unknown.

TCRdb keeps only in-frame clones here, not all; method: immunoSEQ multiplex PCR. This sample has some 43,000 clones, with 60% to 75% found just once. Genomic DNA for TCR beta libraries, around 2 micrograms, came from cryopreserved PBMCs. This chain connects TRBV4-1 to TRBJ2-5; 8 bases agree with TRBD1. This sequence originates from a human donor with chronic lymphocytic leukemia. Sequencing was performed on PBMCs, taken after 12 months of ibrutinib treatment. The CDR3: CASSHYRGQETQYF. DNA for the CDR3: TGCGCCAGCAGCCACTACAGGGGGCAAGAGACCCAGTACTTC.